The clone carrying this T cell receptor (beta chain) was seen a few times. The antigen is not known. The sample belongs to a study of early T cells in non-severe SARS-CoV-2 infection. Separate cDNA molecules each had unique molecular identifiers attached to them. One entry per CDR3 protein results from TCRdb running MiXCR on the 5' RACE reads. Counted here are roughly 50,000 distinct CDR3 sequences, about 7.7% occurring once; the ten biggest clones make up about 11%. The CDR3 is 13 residues long. From germline, CDR1 is MGHDK and CDR2 SYGVNS. Trimming cost V 6 bases and J 1 base, with 10 bases left between them. Study-wide findings and caveats: The study's VDJdb matching favored anti-spike CD8 responses and missed private and CD4 specificities.

The chain employs TRBV25-1 and TRBJ2-7, with D possibly being TRBD1 or TRBD2 (5 bases each). The receptor was derived from an adult who was a healthcare worker with PCR-confirmed SARS-CoV-2 infection or an uninfected control (not recorded which). The specimen comprised whole blood, sampled at baseline. The CDR3 DNA is TGTGCCAGCAGCGAGGGACGATCCTACGAGCAGTACTTC. This codes for CASSEGRSYEQYF.